This TCR beta chain emerged from a study of blood T cell repertoires in COVID-19. Background on the study: Italy, Spain and the United States were the sources of the convalescent and acute COVID-19 samples. Sources were T cells, B-cell-depleted T cells, or PBMCs; the material itself was cDNA or gDNA.

Study processing details: How many nucleated cells were present was estimated from reference gene primer amplification. Libraries were prepared by immunoSEQ multiplex PCR; TCRdb keeps only in-frame clonotypes and omits some of them. D and trimming were read from the DNA, whereas the V and J calls and clone size are those reported in that table. The repertoire holds under 30,000 clones, with roughly 84% as singletons. The CDR3 runs to 13 residues. The V end was cut by 6 bases, the J end by 8 bases, with 14 bases between. CDR1 and CDR2 (germline): SEHNR, FQNEAQ (reference sequence). The chain uses TRBV7-9 and TRBJ2-1; the D gene is possibly TRBD2 (5 bases). Sequenced input: peripheral blood. The clonotype comes from a man aged 50-60 years with active COVID-19. The CDR3 nucleotides read TGTGCCAGCAGAGAGGGAAGGCTGGATGAGCAGTTCTTC. Its translation: CASREGRLDEQFF. The entire variable domain, with the rest obtained from reference TRBV7-9 and TRBJ2-1, is as follows: DTGVSQNPRHKITKRGQNVTFRCDPISEHNRLYWYRQTLGQGPEFLTYFQNEAQLEKSRLLSDRFSAERPKGSFSTLEIQRTEQGDSAMYLCASREGRLDEQFFGPGTRLTVL.